This entry describes one T cell receptor (beta chain). The CDR3 consists of 15 residues. The ends lost 6 bases at V and 2 bases at J; junction bases unmatched: 9. Germline V gives CDR1 MDHEN, CDR2 SYDVKM. The data stem from a study of molecular identifiers for immune sequencing clone quantification. TCRdb re-called the PCR reads through MiXCR, storing one row per CDR3 protein. The table includes some 94,000 distinct CDR3 sequences, roughly 23% detected once. Sequencing was done on a sample of naive CD8+ T cells from blood, with Jurkat cell RNA spiked in. Described subset: FACS-sorted CD8+CD4-CCR7+CD45RA+ naive T cells. The V call is TRBV28, the J call TRBJ1-1; 7 nucleotides match TRBD1. This clonotype was obtained from a human donor in good health. Some libraries in this study had Jurkat cell RNA spiked in. CDR3 DNA sequence: TGTGCCAGCAGCCGGGACAGCCAGGCTAACACTGAAGCTTTCTTT. Protein: CASSRDSQANTEAFF.